This record concerns one T cell receptor beta chain sequence. This sample was taken from a study of PD-L1 blockade in urothelial cancer. At the level of the study: Males with urothelial cancer arising in the bladder constituted most of the roughly 30 patients. Counts from blood samples showed a median of 141,255 T cells.

Per germline, CDR1 WNHNN and CDR2 SYGVQD (reference sequence). The CDR3 has 13 residues. Trimming shortened V by 2 bases and J by 8 bases, and 12 bases separated the two germline ends. Time point given: peripheral blood 6 weeks after treatment start. A spike-in of synthetic TCR analog templates was added to each PCR. Method: immunoSEQ multiplex PCR; TCRdb's copy keeps in-frame clones and lacks some. The table records about 50,000 clones, approximately 80% of them present only once. This specimen was PBMCs, taken around atezolizumab (anti-PD-L1) treatment. The rearrangement uses TRBV10-1 and TRBJ1-1; D might be TRBD1 (5 bases). The receptor's source is a man aged 70-80 years with urothelial cancer. The CDR3 spells CASSEGDGGEAFF. In nucleotides, the CDR3 is TGCGCCAGCAGTGAGGGGGACGGGGGAGAAGCTTTCTTT.